Below are 6 T cell receptor beta chains sequenced from a single sample in a study of response to subunit inactivated influenza vaccine. From the RT-PCR reads, TCRdb called clonotypes with MiXCR, one entry per CDR3 protein. Seen here are some 500,000 distinct CDR3 sequences, 15% to 20% observed once, and the top ten hold approximately 3%. Sample: CD4+ T cells sorted from PBMCs, taken roughly 24 months after vaccination. These TCRs come from a man aged 50 to 69 who received an inactivated influenza vaccine.

The rearrangement joins TRBV3-1 to TRBJ2-7; D gene uncertain. Trimming stripped 4 bases from V and 1 base from J, with 11 bases between. CDR1 and CDR2 from the germline V gene are LGHDT and YNNKEL (reference sequence). This CDR3 has 14 amino acids. CDR3 amino acids: CASSRVVESYEQYF. In nucleotides, the CDR3 is TGTGCCAGCAGCCGTGTTGTAGAGTCCTACGAGCAGTACTTC.

About this clonotype itself: Since no conserved phenylalanine or tryptophan closes the CDR3, a read error is the likely cause. It is unclear where the CDR3 begins or ends on the DNA, so no DNA is shown, and the CDR3 is as TCRdb lists it. The rearrangement joins TRBV4-3 to TRBJ1-1. Looked up from germline, CDR1 is LGHNA and CDR2 is YSLEER. 10 amino acids form the CDR3, both terminal residues included. The chain's CDR3 is CASSQAPDGV.

The chain combines TRBV5-1 with TRBJ2-1; D is perhaps TRBD2 (6 bases). The V end lost 2 bases, the J end lost 4 bases, and 16 bases lay between the germline ends. Per the germline V gene, CDR1 is SGHRS and CDR2 is YFSETQ. The CDR3 is 16 residues long. CDR3 nucleotide sequence: TGCGCCAGCAGCTTAGGAGGGAATTTAAGGTACAATGAGCAGTTCTTC. Protein: CASSLGGNLRYNEQFF.

This clonotype has more than one count but fewer than ten. V usage is TRBV2 and J usage is TRBJ2-1, with 8 bases matching TRBD1. Germline V CDR1 and CDR2: SNHLY, FYNNEI. CDR3 length: 13 residues. The V segment lost 6 bases and the J segment 7 bases; nucleotides outside the gene matches: 5. CDR3 in amino acids: CASRDRGWNEQFF. For the CDR3, the DNA is TGTGCCAGCAGAGACAGGGGCTGGAATGAGCAGTTCTTC.

This chain uses TRBV6-1 with TRBJ2-1, with D perhaps TRBD2 (5 bases). V lost 6 bases and J 2 bases, leaving 8 bases between the germline ends. Germline lookup yields CDR1 MNHNS and CDR2 SASEGT. This CDR3 contains 13 residues. The CDR3 sequence is CASRLGTYNEQFF. Written as DNA, the CDR3 is TGTGCCAGCAGGCTCGGGACCTACAATGAGCAGTTCTTC.

The rearrangement joins TRBV4-2 to TRBJ2-3; D unclear. The V gene's germline CDR1 is LGHNA and CDR2 YNFKEQ. The CDR3 length is 12 residues. V was cut by 6 bases and J by 6 bases, with 10 bases left in between. The CDR3 reads CASSQLRDTQYF. CDR3 in DNA: TGTGCCAGCAGTCAACTGCGGGATACGCAGTATTTT.